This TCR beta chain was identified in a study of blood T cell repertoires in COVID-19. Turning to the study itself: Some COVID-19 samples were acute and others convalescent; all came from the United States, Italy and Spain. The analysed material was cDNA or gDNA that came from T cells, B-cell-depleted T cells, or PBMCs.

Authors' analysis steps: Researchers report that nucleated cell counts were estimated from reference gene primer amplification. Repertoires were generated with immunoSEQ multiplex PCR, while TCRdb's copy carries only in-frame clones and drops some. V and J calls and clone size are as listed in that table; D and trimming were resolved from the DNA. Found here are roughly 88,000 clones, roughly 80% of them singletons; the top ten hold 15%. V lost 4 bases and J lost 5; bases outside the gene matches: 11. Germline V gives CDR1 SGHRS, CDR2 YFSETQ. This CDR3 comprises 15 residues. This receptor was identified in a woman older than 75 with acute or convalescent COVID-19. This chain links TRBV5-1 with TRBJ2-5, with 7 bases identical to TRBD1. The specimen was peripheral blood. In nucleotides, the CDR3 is TGCGCCAGCAGCCGGACAGGCGCGCCGCGGGAGACCCAGTACTTC. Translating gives CASSRTGAPRETQYF.